Below, 9 T cell receptor beta chains from the same sample are listed, as sequenced in a study of identical twins. TCRdb redid the calling of the 5' RACE reads with MiXCR, one entry per CDR3 protein. The repertoire has over 550,000 distinct CDR3 sequences, around 7.5% of them found once; the top ten carry around 1.6%. This sample was shared with a second study, whose subject was yellow fever vaccine responses in identical twins.

The sequenced material came from PBMCs. Every receptor here comes from a woman younger than 30 in good health.

The rearrangement links TRBV7-9 to TRBJ1-1; D remains unclear. The CDR3 consists of 13 residues. From germline, CDR1 is SEHNR and CDR2 FQNEAQ (reference sequence). V dropped 1 base and J dropped 3 bases, with 6 bases sitting between them. The DNA for the CDR3 is TGTGCCAGCAGCTTAGTTAAGCACACTGAAGCTTTCTTT. Protein product: CASSLVKHTEAFF.

Regarding this clonotype: Mismatch with germline at one junction end may stem from a read error. The genes are TRBV20-1 and TRBJ2-1; 8 positions agree with TRBD2. Germline CDR1 reads DFQATT; CDR2 reads SNEGSKA (reference sequence). CDR3 length equals 17 residues. CDR3 loop: CSARQAGLGRVVREQFF. CDR3 nucleotides: TGCAGCGCTAGACAAGCGGGACTAGGAAGGGTGGTTCGGGAGCAGTTCTTC.

The table lists this clonotype with a few counts. V usage is TRBV20-1 and J usage is TRBJ2-7; 9 bases line up with TRBD1. The trim removed 5 bases at V and 7 bases at J, leaving 12 bases unmatched. Germline lookup yields CDR1 DFQATT and CDR2 SNEGSKA (reference sequence). The CDR3 covers 14 residues. For the CDR3, the DNA is TGCAGTGCTTACCCGGTGACAGGGGGATTTGAGCAGTACGTC. Protein sequence: CSAYPVTGGFEQYV.

V usage is TRBV25-1 and J usage is TRBJ2-5; 9 bases line up with TRBD2. Germline values: CDR1 MGHDK, CDR2 SYGVNS. The CDR3 extends over 16 amino acids. Trimming took 0 bases from V and 5 from J; bases not matched to a gene: 7. The CDR3 DNA follows: TGTGCCAGCAGTGAATATCTCCTAGCGGGGTCGGAGACCCAGTACTTC. Its protein is CASSEYLLAGSETQYF.

The chain links TRBV12-3 or TRBV12-4 to TRBJ2-1; 8 positions agree with TRBD2. Unmatched junction bases numbered 12, after V lost 3 bases and J lost 11 bases. The CDR3 extends over 15 amino acids. Here the CDR3 DNA reads TGTGCCAGCAGTTTCGTCGAGCGGGGGCGCCCAAAGCAGTTCTTC. It codes for CASSFVERGRPKQFF.

This clonotype appeared a few times. The CDR3, as DNA: TGCAGTGCTAGTAGCCCGTGGGGGGGGACTGAAGCTTTCTTT. Translated: CSASSPWGGTEAFF. The rearrangement links TRBV20-1 to TRBJ1-1, with TRBD1 as a possible D gene (5 bases). CDR1 DFQATT and CDR2 SNEGSKA come from the germline V gene (reference sequence). Trimming took 3 bases from V and 5 from J, leaving 16 bases between them. This CDR3 has 14 residues.

This clonotype was observed a few times. V and J are TRBV11-2 and TRBJ2-1, with 9 nucleotides matching TRBD2. CDR1 and CDR2 from the germline V gene are SGHAT and FQNNGV. The V gene end was trimmed by 2 bases and the J gene end by 8 bases; junction bases not matched to a gene: 10. The length of the CDR3 is 16 residues. CDR3 in amino acids: CASSLNFVAGGHEQFF. Written as DNA, the CDR3 is TGTGCCAGCAGCTTAAACTTCGTTGCGGGGGGGCATGAGCAGTTCTTC.

This clonotype was seen more than once but under ten times. The chain is built from TRBV7-9 and TRBJ2-5; D not resolved. CDR1 is SEHNR, CDR2 FQNEAQ, per germline (reference sequence). The CDR3 spans 14 residues. Trimming took off 5 bases at V and 4 bases at J, with 14 bases between the two ends. The CDR3 region is CASSPKGRRETQYF. CDR3 DNA: TGTGCCAGCAGCCCGAAGGGCCGACGAGAGACCCAGTACTTC.

This clonotype was seen a few times. V usage is TRBV19 and J usage is TRBJ2-1, with 9 bases fitting TRBD2. The V and J ends lost 7 bases and 5 bases, in that order; junction bases with no gene match: 9. From germline, CDR1 is LNHDA and CDR2 SQIVND (reference sequence). The CDR3 spans 15 residues. The CDR3 DNA sequence: TGTGCCAGTAAGGATGCGGGGGGGCCCCACAATGAGCAGTTCTTC. This sequence encodes CASKDAGGPHNEQFF.